This T cell receptor (beta chain) was retrieved from a study of blood T cell repertoires in COVID-19. Assay: immunoSEQ multiplex PCR; the TCRdb copy retains only in-frame clones and omits some. The table has about 190,000 clones, 90% seen once; the top ten hold roughly 0.56%. The length of the CDR3 is 16 residues. The V gene end was trimmed by 1 base and the J gene end by 0 bases; junction bases not matched to a gene: 2. CDR1 and CDR2 (germline): LNHDA, SQIVND (reference sequence). Material: peripheral blood. The V and J genes are TRBV19 and TRBJ2-1; 8 bases fit TRBD1. The receptor was derived from a man aged 50 or older with acute or convalescent COVID-19. Written as DNA, the CDR3 is TGTGCCAGTAGTATAGGGACAGGGACCTCCTACAATGAGCAGTTCTTC. Translation: CASSIGTGTSYNEQFF.